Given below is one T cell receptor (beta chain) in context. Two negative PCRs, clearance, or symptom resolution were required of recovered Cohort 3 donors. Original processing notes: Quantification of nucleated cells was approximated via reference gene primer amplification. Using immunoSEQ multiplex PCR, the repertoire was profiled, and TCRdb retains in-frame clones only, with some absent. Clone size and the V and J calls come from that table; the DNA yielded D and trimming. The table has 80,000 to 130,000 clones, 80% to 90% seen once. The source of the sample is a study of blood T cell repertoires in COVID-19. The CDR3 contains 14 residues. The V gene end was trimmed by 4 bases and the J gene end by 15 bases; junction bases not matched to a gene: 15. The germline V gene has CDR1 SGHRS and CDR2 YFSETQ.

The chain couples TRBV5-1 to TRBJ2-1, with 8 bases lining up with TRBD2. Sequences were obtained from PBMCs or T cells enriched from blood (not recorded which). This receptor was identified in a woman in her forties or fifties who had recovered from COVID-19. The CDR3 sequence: CASSPTSGSGVWFF. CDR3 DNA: TGCGCCAGCAGCCCTACTAGCGGCTCGGGTGTTTGGTTCTTC.